These T cell receptor beta chains were read from a single sample in a study of T-cell memory formation after mild COVID-19. From the 5' RACE reads, TCRdb called clonotypes with MiXCR, one entry per CDR3 protein. The repertoire holds more than 300,000 distinct CDR3 sequences, with approximately 22% as singletons. The sample comprised PBMCs or a T cell subset sorted from them (not recorded which). Receptor source: a man aged 18 to 35 who had mild COVID-19 (a few samples of this study predate the infection). Cell type and time point are not known. CDR3s include the opening cysteine and the closing phenylalanine or tryptophan. Each record gives: V gene, D gene, J gene, clone size, CDR3 protein, CDR3 DNA. The D gene is left open where the match is weak. Size is omitted from some rows. Given values are once, few, many or a class for expanded clones.

V gene: TRBV2
D gene: NA
J gene: TRBJ2-1
clone size: NA
CDR3 protein: CASSRALLPYNEQFF
CDR3 DNA: TGTGCCAGCAGTAGGGCCTTACTGCCCTACAATGAGCAGTTCTTC

V gene: TRBV10-3
D gene: NA
J gene: TRBJ1-5
clone size: few
CDR3 protein: CAISEMVDTQPQHF
CDR3 DNA: TGTGCCATCAGTGAAATGGTGGACACTCAGCCCCAGCATTTT

V gene: TRBV6-2/TRBV6-3
D gene: NA
J gene: TRBJ2-5
clone size: few
CDR3 protein: CASSYSIRETQYF
CDR3 DNA: TGTGCCAGCAGTTACTCGATACGAGAGACCCAGTACTTC

V gene: TRBV4-3
D gene: NA
J gene: TRBJ2-7
clone size: NA
CDR3 protein: CASSPRTRYEQYF
CDR3 DNA: TGCGCCAGCAGCCCCCGGACAAGATACGAGCAGTACTTC

V gene: TRBV20-1
D gene: TRBD1
J gene: TRBJ1-6
clone size: few
CDR3 protein: CSAGRGENSPLHF
CDR3 DNA: TGCAGTGCTGGCAGGGGGGAGAATTCACCCCTCCACTTT

V gene: TRBV29-1
D gene: NA
J gene: TRBJ1-5
clone size: NA
CDR3 protein: CSVSVGISNQPQHF
CDR3 DNA: TGCAGCGTTAGTGTCGGGATTAGCAATCAGCCCCAGCATTTT

V gene: TRBV5-1
D gene: NA
J gene: TRBJ1-1
clone size: NA
CDR3 protein: CASTARGSLNTEAFF
CDR3 DNA: TGCGCCAGCACTGCTCGGGGCTCATTGAACACTGAAGCTTTCTTT

V gene: TRBV20-1
D gene: NA
J gene: TRBJ2-5
clone size: few
CDR3 protein: CSARDEGKTQYF
CDR3 DNA: TGCAGTGCTAGAGACGAGGGGAAGACCCAGTACTTC

V gene: TRBV4-1
D gene: NA
J gene: TRBJ1-1
clone size: NA
CDR3 protein: CASSQEFPGANTEAFF
CDR3 DNA: TGCGCCAGCAGCCAAGAATTCCCAGGGGCGAACACTGAAGCTTTCTTT

V gene: TRBV9
D gene: NA
J gene: TRBJ1-2
clone size: few
CDR3 protein: CASSFGARGYTF
CDR3 DNA: TGTGCCAGCAGCTTCGGGGCTCGGGGCTACACCTTC

V gene: TRBV25-1
D gene: TRBD1
J gene: TRBJ1-1
clone size: few
CDR3 protein: CASSADRVGGLTEAFF
CDR3 DNA: TGTGCCAGCAGTGCGGACAGGGTGGGCGGTTTAACTGAAGCTTTCTTT

V gene: TRBV14
D gene: TRBD2
J gene: TRBJ2-3
clone size: NA
CDR3 protein: CASSRRRGGITDTQYF
CDR3 DNA: TGTGCCAGCAGCCGTCGGCGGGGGGGAATTACAGATACGCAGTATTTT

V gene: TRBV4-1
D gene: NA
J gene: TRBJ2-2
clone size: once
CDR3 protein: CASSQVSHPQGRELFF
CDR3 DNA: TGCGCCAGCAGCCAAGTTTCACATCCCCAGGGCCGGGAGCTGTTTTTT

V gene: TRBV6-5
D gene: NA
J gene: TRBJ1-1
clone size: few
CDR3 protein: CASSYSIGVTEAFF
CDR3 DNA: TGTGCCAGCAGTTACTCGATCGGGGTCACTGAAGCTTTCTTT

V gene: TRBV14
D gene: NA
J gene: TRBJ2-3
clone size: NA
CDR3 protein: CASSQEGGDTQYF
CDR3 DNA: TGTGCCAGCAGCCAAGAAGGAGGAGATACGCAGTATTTT

V gene: TRBV20-1
D gene: TRBD1
J gene: TRBJ1-1
clone size: many
CDR3 protein: CSVPSGTVPEAFF
CDR3 DNA: TGCAGTGTCCCGTCCGGGACAGTCCCTGAAGCTTTCTTT

V gene: TRBV7-2
D gene: NA
J gene: TRBJ2-1
clone size: NA
CDR3 protein: CASSLDGPNPSNEQFF
CDR3 DNA: TGTGCCAGCAGCTTAGATGGCCCTAATCCGTCTAATGAGCAGTTCTTC

V gene: TRBV20-1
D gene: TRBD2
J gene: TRBJ2-2
clone size: NA
CDR3 protein: CSAGGLAGGLGGELFF
CDR3 DNA: TGCAGTGCGGGCGGACTAGCGGGGGGGTTAGGCGGGGAGCTGTTTTTT

V gene: TRBV4-1
D gene: NA
J gene: TRBJ1-1
clone size: few
CDR3 protein: CASSQRVVRGGNTEAFF
CDR3 DNA: TGCGCCAGCAGCCAACGGGTCGTACGTGGAGGGAACACTGAAGCTTTCTTT

V gene: TRBV20-1
D gene: TRBD2
J gene: TRBJ2-1
clone size: NA
CDR3 protein: CSARYGGYNEQFF
CDR3 DNA: TGCAGTGCTAGATACGGGGGGTACAATGAGCAGTTCTTC

V gene: TRBV7-2
D gene: NA
J gene: TRBJ1-1
clone size: few
CDR3 protein: CASSRWARNTEAFF
CDR3 DNA: TGTGCCAGCAGCCGTTGGGCGAGAAACACTGAAGCTTTCTTT

V gene: TRBV28
D gene: NA
J gene: TRBJ2-3
clone size: NA
CDR3 protein: CASSLIPADTQYF
CDR3 DNA: TGTGCCAGCAGTTTAATACCAGCCGATACGCAGTATTTT

V gene: TRBV5-1
D gene: NA
J gene: TRBJ1-5
clone size: few
CDR3 protein: CASSLEAGRGQPQHF
CDR3 DNA: TGCGCCAGCAGCTTGGAAGCCGGGAGAGGGCAGCCCCAGCATTTT

V gene: TRBV20-1
D gene: NA
J gene: TRBJ2-2
clone size: NA
CDR3 protein: CSARDATRGAGELFF
CDR3 DNA: TGCAGTGCTAGAGATGCGACACGGGGAGCCGGGGAGCTGTTTTTT

V gene: TRBV25-1
D gene: TRBD1
J gene: TRBJ1-1
clone size: NA
CDR3 protein: CASRNRGMNTEAFF
CDR3 DNA: TGTGCCAGCAGAAACAGGGGTATGAACACTGAAGCTTTCTTT

V gene: TRBV6-5
D gene: NA
J gene: TRBJ1-4
clone size: NA
CDR3 protein: CASSLVATNEKLFF
CDR3 DNA: TGTGCCAGCAGTTTAGTTGCAACTAATGAAAAACTGTTTTTT

V gene: TRBV14
D gene: TRBD1
J gene: TRBJ2-3
clone size: NA
CDR3 protein: CASSQEMGQLAHTQYF
CDR3 DNA: TGTGCCAGCAGCCAAGAGATGGGACAGCTGGCCCATACGCAGTATTTT